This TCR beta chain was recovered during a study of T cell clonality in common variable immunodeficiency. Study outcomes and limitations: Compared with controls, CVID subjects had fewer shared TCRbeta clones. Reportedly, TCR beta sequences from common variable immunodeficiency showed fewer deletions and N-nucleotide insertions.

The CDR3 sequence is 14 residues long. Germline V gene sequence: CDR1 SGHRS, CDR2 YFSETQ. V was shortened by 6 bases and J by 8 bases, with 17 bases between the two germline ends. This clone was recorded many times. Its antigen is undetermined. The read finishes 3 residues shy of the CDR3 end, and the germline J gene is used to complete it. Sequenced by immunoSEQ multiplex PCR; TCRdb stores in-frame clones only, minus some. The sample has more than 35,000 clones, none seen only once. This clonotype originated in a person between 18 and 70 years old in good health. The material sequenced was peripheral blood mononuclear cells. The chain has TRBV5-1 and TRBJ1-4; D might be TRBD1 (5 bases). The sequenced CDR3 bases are TGCGCCAGCACCAACGCGGACAACGGGGAAAAA. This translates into CASTNADNGEK. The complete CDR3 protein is CASTNADNGEKLFF. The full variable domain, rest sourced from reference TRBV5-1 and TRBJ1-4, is KAGVTQTPRYLIKTRGQQVTLSCSPISGHRSVSWYQQTPGQGLQFLFEYFSETQRNKGNFPGRFSGRQFSNSRSEMNVSTLELGDSALYLCASTNADNGEKLFFGSGTQLSVL.